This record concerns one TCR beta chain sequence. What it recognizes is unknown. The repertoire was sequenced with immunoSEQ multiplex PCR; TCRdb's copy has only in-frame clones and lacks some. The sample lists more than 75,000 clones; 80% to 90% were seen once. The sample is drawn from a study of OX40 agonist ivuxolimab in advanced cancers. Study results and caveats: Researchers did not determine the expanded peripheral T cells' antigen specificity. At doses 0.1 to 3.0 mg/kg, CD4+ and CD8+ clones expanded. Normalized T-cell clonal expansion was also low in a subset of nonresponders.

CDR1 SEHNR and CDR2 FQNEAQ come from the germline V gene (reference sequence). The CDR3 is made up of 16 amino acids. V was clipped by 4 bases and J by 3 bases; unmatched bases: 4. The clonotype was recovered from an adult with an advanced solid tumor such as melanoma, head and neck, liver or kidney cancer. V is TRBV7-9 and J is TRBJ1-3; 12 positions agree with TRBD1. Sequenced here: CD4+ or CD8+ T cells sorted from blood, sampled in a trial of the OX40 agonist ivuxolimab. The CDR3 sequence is CASSWGQGAVGNTIYF. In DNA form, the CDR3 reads TGTGCCAGCAGCTGGGGACAGGGGGCTGTTGGAAACACCATATATTTT.